The 17 T cell receptor beta chains listed next were all sequenced from one sample in a study of CXCR3-negative and CXCR3-positive naive CD8 T cells. Points from the study as a whole: CXCR3-positive naive cells carried more hydrophobic TRB CDR3s than CXCR3-negative ones.

Their antigen targets remain unknown. The TRB libraries of cDNA were built by UMI-labeled 5' RACE. Reprocessing the 5' RACE reads, TCRdb reports a single entry for every CDR3 protein and omits DNA. The repertoire table contains 5,500 to 6,000 distinct CDR3 sequences. Sequences were obtained from naive CXCR3+ CD8+ T cells from blood. Subset here: CD45RO-CCR7+CD27+CD95- naive CD8+ T cells expressing CXCR3 (TNR3+). All receptors come from a human donor in good health. Some clones in this sample may be carry-over from other donors' samples.

This clonotype is called medium-sized based on its frequency. This chain uses TRBV6-6 with TRBJ2-2; TCRdb indicates TRBD2, and absent DNA this call remains unverified. The CDR3 extends over 17 amino acids. Germline V gives CDR1 MNHNY, CDR2 SVGAGI (reference sequence). Here the CDR3 reads CASSFPGLAVNTGELFF.

This clonotype is classed as medium-sized by frequency. The chain joins TRBV7-6 to TRBJ1-2; TCRdb names TRBD1, which stays unverified in the absence of DNA. The CDR3 covers 17 residues. Germline loops: CDR1 SGHVS, CDR2 FNYEAQ. CDR3 loop: CASSPLVGQRASYGYTF. The full variable domain, completed using reference TRBV7-6 and TRBJ1-2, is GAGVSQSPRYKVTKRGQDVALRCDPISGHVSLYWYRQALGQGPEFLTYFNYEAQQDKSGLPNDRFSAERPEGSISTLTIQRTEQRDSAMYRCASSPLVGQRASYGYTFGSGTRLTVV.

The chain uses TRBV24-1 and TRBJ2-7; TCRdb picks TRBD1, but there is no DNA to check that call. This CDR3 has 14 amino acids. Germline CDR1 reads KGHDR; CDR2 reads SFDVKD. CDR3 protein: CATSDSGPSYEQYF.

This clonotype is called medium-sized based on its frequency. This chain links TRBV29-1 with TRBJ2-7; the D gene TCRdb calls, TRBD1, cannot be checked with no DNA. This CDR3 comprises 13 residues. The germline gives CDR1 SQVTM, CDR2 ANQGSEA. This CDR3 reads CSVAQGAGYEQYF.

The chain recombines TRBV29-1 with TRBJ2-7; no DNA is available, so the TRBD1 call from TCRdb remains unchecked. The CDR3 totals 13 residues. CDR1 is SQVTM, CDR2 ANQGSEA, per germline. CDR3 region: CSAEGGDTYEQYF.

This clonotype is deemed medium-sized (0.01 to 0.1%) by its frequency. The gene calls are TRBV29-1 and TRBJ2-7; TCRdb proposes TRBD2, but this gene call is untestable without DNA. This CDR3 has 12 amino acids. Germline values: CDR1 SQVTM, CDR2 ANQGSEA. CDR3 protein: CSVGTPDYEQYF.

Frequency places this clonotype as medium-sized. V is TRBV29-1 and J is TRBJ2-5; there is no DNA to check the TCRdb D call of TRBD1. The germline V gene has CDR1 SQVTM and CDR2 ANQGSEA. This CDR3 contains 15 residues. CDR3 in amino acids: CSVCPLDRASETQYF.

The V call is TRBV6-2 or TRBV6-3, the J call TRBJ2-1. CDR3 length: 12 amino acids. Germline assignment: CDR1 MNHEY and CDR2 SVGEGT. CDR3 protein: CASRKVAYEQFF.

The V gene is TRBV20-1, the J gene TRBJ2-1; the TCRdb D gene call, TRBD2, has no DNA to confirm it. The CDR3 spans 15 residues. Germline V CDR1 and CDR2: DFQATT, SNEGSKA (reference sequence). Here the CDR3 reads CSATSPGLVPNEQFF.

The chain uses TRBV5-1 and TRBJ2-1; TCRdb's D gene call, TRBD1, goes unchecked for lack of DNA. The CDR3 has 14 residues. Germline loops: CDR1 SGHRS, CDR2 YFSETQ. CDR3 loop: CASSLGQGENEQFF.

This chain uses TRBV29-1 with TRBJ1-2. Germline V gene data show CDR1 as SQVTM and CDR2 as ANQGSEA. The CDR3 length is 14 residues. CDR3 in amino acids: CSVEGTRNRYGYTF.

This rearrangement joins TRBV29-1 to TRBJ2-1; TCRdb names TRBD2, which stays unverified in the absence of DNA. The CDR3 has 14 residues. The V gene's germline CDR1 is SQVTM and CDR2 ANQGSEA. CDR3 sequence reads: CSVEGVAGINEQFF.

The gene calls are TRBV19 and TRBJ2-7; TCRdb's D call of TRBD1 is untestable without DNA. The CDR3 has 15 amino acids. The V gene's germline CDR1 is LNHDA and CDR2 SQIVND (reference sequence). CDR3 sequence reads: CASSPLGGGSYEQYF.

The chain uses TRBV5-6 and TRBJ2-7; TCRdb picks TRBD1, but there is no DNA to check that call. From germline, CDR1 is SGHDT and CDR2 YYEEEE. This CDR3 is built from 14 residues. The CDR3 region is CASSFGTGNYEQYF.

By frequency, this clonotype is medium-sized (0.01 to 0.1%). J is TRBJ2-1 and V is TRBV11-1. The CDR3 loop spans 15 amino acids. Per the germline V gene, CDR1 is SGHAT and CDR2 is FQDESV (reference sequence). This chain's CDR3 is CASSHGRSSYNEQFF.

This clonotype shows up as medium-sized (0.01 to 0.1%) by frequency. The chain carries TRBV13 and TRBJ2-7. This CDR3 region has 14 residues. Germline V gene sequence: CDR1 PRHDT, CDR2 FYEKMQ (reference sequence). The CDR3 sequence: CASSLGLDPYEQYF.

In terms of frequency, this clonotype is medium-sized. The gene calls are TRBV20-1 and TRBJ2-7; TCRdb calls TRBD2, which cannot be checked without DNA. The length of the CDR3 is 15 residues. Germline V gene lookup returns CDR1 DFQATT and CDR2 SNEGSKA (reference sequence). CDR3: CSAIDNEGVAYEQYF.